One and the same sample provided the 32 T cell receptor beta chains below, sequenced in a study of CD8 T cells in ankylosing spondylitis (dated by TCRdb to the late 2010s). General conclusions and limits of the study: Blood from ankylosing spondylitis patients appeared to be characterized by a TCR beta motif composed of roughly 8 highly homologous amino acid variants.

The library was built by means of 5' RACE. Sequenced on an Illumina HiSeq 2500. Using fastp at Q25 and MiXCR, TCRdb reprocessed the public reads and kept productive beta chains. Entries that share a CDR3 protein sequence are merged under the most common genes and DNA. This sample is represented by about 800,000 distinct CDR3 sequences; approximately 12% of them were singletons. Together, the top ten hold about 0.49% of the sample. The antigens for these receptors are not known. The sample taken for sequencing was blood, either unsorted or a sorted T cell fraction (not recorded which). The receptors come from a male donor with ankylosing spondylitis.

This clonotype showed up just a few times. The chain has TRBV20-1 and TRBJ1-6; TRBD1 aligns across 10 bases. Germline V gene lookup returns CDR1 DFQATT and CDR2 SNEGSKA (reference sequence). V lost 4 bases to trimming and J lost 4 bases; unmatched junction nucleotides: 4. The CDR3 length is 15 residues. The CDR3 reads CSATDRGIYNSPLHF. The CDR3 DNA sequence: TGCAGTGCTACGGACAGGGGGATTTATAATTCACCCCTCCACTTT.

The CDR3 nucleotides read TGTGCCATCAGTGAGGGCAGCGGGGAAAAACTGTTTTTT. Translation gives CAISEGSGEKLFF. The chain is built from TRBV10-3 and TRBJ1-4; D gene uncertain. Germline V lookup: CDR1 ENHRY, CDR2 SYGVKD. The CDR3 is made up of 13 amino acids. Trimming left V 2 bases short and J 8 bases short, with 9 bases between.

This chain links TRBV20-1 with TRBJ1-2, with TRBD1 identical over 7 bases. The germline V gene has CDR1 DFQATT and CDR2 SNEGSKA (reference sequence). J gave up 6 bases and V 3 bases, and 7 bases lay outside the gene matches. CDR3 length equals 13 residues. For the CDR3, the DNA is TGCAGTGCTAGGGAAACAGGGGAACATGGCTACACCTTC. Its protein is CSARETGEHGYTF.

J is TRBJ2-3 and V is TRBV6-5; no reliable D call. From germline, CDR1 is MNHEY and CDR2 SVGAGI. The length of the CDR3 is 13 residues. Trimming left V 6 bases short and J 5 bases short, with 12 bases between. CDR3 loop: CASRVLAGDTQYF. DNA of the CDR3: TGTGCCAGCAGGGTACTCGCAGGAGATACGCAGTATTTT.

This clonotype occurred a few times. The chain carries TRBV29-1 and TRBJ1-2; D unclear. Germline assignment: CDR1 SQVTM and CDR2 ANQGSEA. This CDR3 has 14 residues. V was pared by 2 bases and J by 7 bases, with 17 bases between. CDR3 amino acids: CSVERGRSFGGYTF. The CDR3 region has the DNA TGCAGCGTTGAAAGAGGACGGTCTTTTGGTGGCTACACCTTC.

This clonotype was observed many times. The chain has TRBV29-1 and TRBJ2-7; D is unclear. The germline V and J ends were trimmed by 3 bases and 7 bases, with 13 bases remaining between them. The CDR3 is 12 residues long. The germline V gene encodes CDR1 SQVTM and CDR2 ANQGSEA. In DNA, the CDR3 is TGCAGCGTTGATAACTTTTTAGGGGAGCAGTACTTC. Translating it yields CSVDNFLGEQYF.

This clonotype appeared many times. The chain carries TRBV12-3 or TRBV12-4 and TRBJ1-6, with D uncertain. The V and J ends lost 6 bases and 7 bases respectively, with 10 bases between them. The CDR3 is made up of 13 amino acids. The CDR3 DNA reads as TGTGCCAGCAGAGACATGAGGAATTCACCCCTCCACTTT. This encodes CASRDMRNSPLHF.

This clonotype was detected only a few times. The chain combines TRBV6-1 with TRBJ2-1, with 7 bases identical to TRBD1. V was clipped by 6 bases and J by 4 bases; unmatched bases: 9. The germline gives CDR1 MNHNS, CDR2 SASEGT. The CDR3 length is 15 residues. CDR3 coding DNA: TGTGCCAGCAGCTCCTGGGACAGAAGTTACAATGAGCAGTTCTTC. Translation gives CASSSWDRSYNEQFF.

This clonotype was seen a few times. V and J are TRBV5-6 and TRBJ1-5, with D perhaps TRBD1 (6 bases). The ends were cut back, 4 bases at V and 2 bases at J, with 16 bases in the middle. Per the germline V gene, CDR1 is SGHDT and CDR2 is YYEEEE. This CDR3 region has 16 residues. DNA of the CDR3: TGTGCCAGCAGCATTCTCCGTAGACAGGGCAATCAGCCCCAGCATTTT. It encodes CASSILRRQGNQPQHF.

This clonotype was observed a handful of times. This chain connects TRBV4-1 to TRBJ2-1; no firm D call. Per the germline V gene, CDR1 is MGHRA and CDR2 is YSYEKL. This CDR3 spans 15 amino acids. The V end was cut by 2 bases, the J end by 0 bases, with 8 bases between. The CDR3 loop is CASSQQRNSYNEQFF. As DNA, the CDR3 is TGCGCCAGCAGCCAACAGCGTAACTCCTACAATGAGCAGTTCTTC.

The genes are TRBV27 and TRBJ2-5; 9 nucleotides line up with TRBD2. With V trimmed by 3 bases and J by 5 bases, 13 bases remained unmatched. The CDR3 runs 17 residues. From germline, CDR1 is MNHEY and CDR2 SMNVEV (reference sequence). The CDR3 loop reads CASSFYTSAGGGETQYF. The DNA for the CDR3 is TGTGCCAGCAGTTTTTATACCTCGGCGGGAGGGGGTGAGACCCAGTACTTC.

The CDR3 DNA follows: TGCGCCAGCAGCCAAGATTATGGCCGCCAAGAGACCCAGTACTTC. Translation gives CASSQDYGRQETQYF. The chain employs TRBV4-3 and TRBJ2-5; D is unresolved. From germline, CDR1 is LGHNA and CDR2 YSLEER. This CDR3 contains 15 residues. Trimming took 0 bases from V and 1 from J, leaving 9 bases between them.

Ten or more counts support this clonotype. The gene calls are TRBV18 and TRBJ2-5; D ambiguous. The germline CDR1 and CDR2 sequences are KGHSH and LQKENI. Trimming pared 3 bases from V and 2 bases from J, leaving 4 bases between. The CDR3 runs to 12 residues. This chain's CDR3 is CASSPQQETQYF. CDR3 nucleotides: TGTGCCAGCTCACCCCAGCAAGAGACCCAGTACTTC. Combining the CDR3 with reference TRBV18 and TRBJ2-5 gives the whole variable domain NAGVMQNPRHLVRRRGQEARLRCSPMKGHSHVYWYRQLPEEGLKFMVYLQKENIIDESGMPKERFSAEFPKEGPSILRIQQVVRGDSAAYFCASSPQQETQYFGPGTRLLVL.

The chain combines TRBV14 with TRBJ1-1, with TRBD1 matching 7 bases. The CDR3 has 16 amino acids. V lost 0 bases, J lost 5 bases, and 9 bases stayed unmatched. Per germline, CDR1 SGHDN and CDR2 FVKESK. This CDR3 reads CASSQDRGTEGTEAFF. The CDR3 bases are TGTGCCAGCAGCCAAGATCGCGGGACAGAAGGGACTGAAGCTTTCTTT.

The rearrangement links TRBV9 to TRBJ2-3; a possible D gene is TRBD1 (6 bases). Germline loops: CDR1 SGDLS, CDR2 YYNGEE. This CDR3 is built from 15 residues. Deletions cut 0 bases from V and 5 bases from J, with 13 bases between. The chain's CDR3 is CASSVAPSRGDTQYF. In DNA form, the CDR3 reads TGTGCCAGCAGCGTAGCACCTAGCAGGGGAGATACGCAGTATTTT.

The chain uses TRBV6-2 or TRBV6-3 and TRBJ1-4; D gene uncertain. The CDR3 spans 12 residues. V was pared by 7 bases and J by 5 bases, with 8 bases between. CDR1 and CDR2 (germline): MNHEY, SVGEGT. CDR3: CASMSVNEKLFF. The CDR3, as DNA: TGTGCCAGCATGTCGGTGAATGAAAAACTGTTTTTT.

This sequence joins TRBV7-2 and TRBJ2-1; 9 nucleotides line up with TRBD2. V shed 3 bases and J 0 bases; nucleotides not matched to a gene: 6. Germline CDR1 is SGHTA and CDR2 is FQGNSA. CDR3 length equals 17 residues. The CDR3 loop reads CASSFRGSGSSYNEQFF. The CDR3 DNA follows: TGTGCCAGCAGCTTCCGGGGTAGCGGGAGCTCCTACAATGAGCAGTTCTTC.

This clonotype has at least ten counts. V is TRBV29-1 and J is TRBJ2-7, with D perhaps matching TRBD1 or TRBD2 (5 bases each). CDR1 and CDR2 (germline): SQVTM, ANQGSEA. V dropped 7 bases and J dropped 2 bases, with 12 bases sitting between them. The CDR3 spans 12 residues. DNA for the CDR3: TGCAGCGCCCGGGACGTAGCCTACGAGCAGTACTTC. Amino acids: CSARDVAYEQYF.

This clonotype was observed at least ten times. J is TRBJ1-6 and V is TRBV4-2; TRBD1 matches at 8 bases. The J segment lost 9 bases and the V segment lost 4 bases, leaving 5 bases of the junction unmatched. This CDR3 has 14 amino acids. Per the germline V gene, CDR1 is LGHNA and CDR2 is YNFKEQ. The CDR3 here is CASSLDRGSSPLHF. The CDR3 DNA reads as TGTGCCAGCAGCCTCGACAGGGGTAGTTCACCCCTCCACTTT.

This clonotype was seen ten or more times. CDR3 coding DNA: TGTGCCAGCAGCTTAACGAACACCGGGGAGCTGTTTTTT. This encodes CASSLTNTGELFF. The chain recombines TRBV12-3 or TRBV12-4 with TRBJ2-2, with D uncertain. The CDR3 covers 13 residues. With 6 bases removed from V and 0 bases from J, the gap between germline ends came to 5 bases.

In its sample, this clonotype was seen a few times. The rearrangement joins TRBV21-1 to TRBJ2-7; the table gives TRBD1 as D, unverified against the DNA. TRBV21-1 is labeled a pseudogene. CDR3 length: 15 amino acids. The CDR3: CASSKAGTATYEQYF. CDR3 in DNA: TGTGCCAGCAGCAAAGCTGGGACAGCCACCTACGAGCAGTACTTC.

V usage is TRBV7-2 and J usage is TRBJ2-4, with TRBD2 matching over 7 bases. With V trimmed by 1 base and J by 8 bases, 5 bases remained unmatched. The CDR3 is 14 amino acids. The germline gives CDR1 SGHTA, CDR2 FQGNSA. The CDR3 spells CASSLGTRMYIQYF. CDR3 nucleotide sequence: TGTGCCAGCAGCTTAGGGACTAGAATGTACATTCAGTACTTC.

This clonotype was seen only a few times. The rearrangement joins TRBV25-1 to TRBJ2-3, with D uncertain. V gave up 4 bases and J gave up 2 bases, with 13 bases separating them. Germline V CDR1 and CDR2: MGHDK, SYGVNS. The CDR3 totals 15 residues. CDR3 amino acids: CASSGGPTATDTQYF. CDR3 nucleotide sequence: TGTGCCAGCAGTGGAGGCCCAACCGCCACAGATACGCAGTATTTT. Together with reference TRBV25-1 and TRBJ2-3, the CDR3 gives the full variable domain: EADIYQTPRYLVIGTGKKITLECSQTMGHDKMYWYQQDPGMELHLIHYSYGVNSTEKGDLSSESTVSRIRTEHFPLTLESARPSHTSQYLCASSGGPTATDTQYFGPGTRLTVL.

In nucleotides, the CDR3 is TGCGCCAGCAGCAAATCAGCAGATACGCAGTATTTT. Residues: CASSKSADTQYF. V is TRBV5-1 and J is TRBJ2-3; D remains unclear. The CDR3 totals 12 residues. V dropped 4 bases and J dropped 4 bases, with 7 bases sitting between them. Germline CDR1 and CDR2: SGHRS and YFSETQ.

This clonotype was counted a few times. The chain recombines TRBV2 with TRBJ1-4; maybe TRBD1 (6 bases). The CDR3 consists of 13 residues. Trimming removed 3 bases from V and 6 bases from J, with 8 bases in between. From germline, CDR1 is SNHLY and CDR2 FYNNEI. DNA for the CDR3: TGTGCCAGCAGTGACAGGGGAGATGAAAAACTGTTTTTT. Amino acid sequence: CASSDRGDEKLFF.

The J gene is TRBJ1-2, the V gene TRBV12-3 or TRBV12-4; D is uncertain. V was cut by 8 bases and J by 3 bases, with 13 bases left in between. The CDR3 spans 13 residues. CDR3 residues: CASSEGMDYGYTF. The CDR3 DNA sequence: TGTGCCAGCTCGGAGGGAATGGACTATGGCTACACCTTC.

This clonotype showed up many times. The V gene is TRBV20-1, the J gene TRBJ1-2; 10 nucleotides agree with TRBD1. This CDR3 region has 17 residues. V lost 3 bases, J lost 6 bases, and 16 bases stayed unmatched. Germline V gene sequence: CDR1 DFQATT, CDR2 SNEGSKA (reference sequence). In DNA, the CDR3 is TGCAGTGCTAGGCCCCCGCCCGGACAGGGGGAATCCCATGGCTACACCTTC. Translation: CSARPPPGQGESHGYTF.

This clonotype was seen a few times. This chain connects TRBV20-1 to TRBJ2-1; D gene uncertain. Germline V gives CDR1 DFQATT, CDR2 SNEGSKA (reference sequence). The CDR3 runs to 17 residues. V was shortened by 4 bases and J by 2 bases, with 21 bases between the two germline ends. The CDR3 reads CSAILHGRAVTYNEQFF. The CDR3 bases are TGCAGTGCTATTCTCCACGGACGCGCGGTTACCTACAATGAGCAGTTCTTC.

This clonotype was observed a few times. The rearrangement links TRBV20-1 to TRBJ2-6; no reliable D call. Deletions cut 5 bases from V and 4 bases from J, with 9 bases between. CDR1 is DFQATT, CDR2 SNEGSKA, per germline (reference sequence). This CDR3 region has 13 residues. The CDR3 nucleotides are TGCAGTGCTGTGGGTGCGGGGGCCAACGTCCTGACTTTC. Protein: CSAVGAGANVLTF.

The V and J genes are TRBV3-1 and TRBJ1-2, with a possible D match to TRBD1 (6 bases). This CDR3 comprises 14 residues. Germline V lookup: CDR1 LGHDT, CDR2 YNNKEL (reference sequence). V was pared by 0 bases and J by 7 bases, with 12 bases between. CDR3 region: CASSQELTGSGYTF. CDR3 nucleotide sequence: TGTGCCAGCAGCCAAGAGTTAACAGGGTCTGGCTACACCTTC.

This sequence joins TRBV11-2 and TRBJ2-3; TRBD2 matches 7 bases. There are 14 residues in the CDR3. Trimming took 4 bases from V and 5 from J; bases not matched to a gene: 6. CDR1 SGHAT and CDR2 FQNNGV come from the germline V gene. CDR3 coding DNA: TGTGCCAGCAGCTCCAGATCGGGGGGAGATACGCAGTATTTT. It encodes CASSSRSGGDTQYF.

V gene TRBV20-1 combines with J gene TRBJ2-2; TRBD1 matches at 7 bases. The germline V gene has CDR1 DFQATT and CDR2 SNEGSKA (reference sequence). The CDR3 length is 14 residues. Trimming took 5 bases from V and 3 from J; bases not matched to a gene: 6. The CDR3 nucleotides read TGCAGTGCTTTGGACAGGAGAGACACCGGGGAGCTGTTTTTT. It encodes CSALDRRDTGELFF.